This record concerns one T cell receptor (beta chain) sequence. Its antigen is currently unknown. V was clipped by 1 base and J by 6 bases, with 13 bases between them. The CDR3 consists of 14 residues. CDR1 is GTSNPN and CDR2 is SVGIG in the germline V gene (reference sequence). This sample was taken from a study of T cell responses to AZD1222 COVID-19 vaccine. Overall study findings and caveats: Donors were chiefly white British, with a greater number of females, and clonal diversity was perhaps underestimated. Sampled repertoires all dated from after the peak T cell response. Vaccination with two AZD1222 doses was followed by a rise in Spike-specific TCR breadth and depth.

Produced via immunoSEQ multiplex PCR; TCRdb's table is partial and in-frame only. The sample gives about 100,000 clones, approximately 91% of which show up once; 6.5% to 10% is in the top ten. Second doses at about 4 or about 12 weeks were pooled. The clonotype was recovered from an adult who received the AZD1222 COVID-19 vaccine. The specimen comprised peripheral blood, sampled 28 days after the second AZD1222 dose. The rearrangement uses TRBV30 and TRBJ1-3, with D maybe TRBD1 (6 bases). The CDR3, as DNA: TGTGCCTGGAGTGCCCCGGGGGGCTTAAACACCATATATTTT. Protein product: CAWSAPGGLNTIYF. The full variable domain, its missing parts supplied by reference TRBV30 and TRBJ1-3, is SQTIHQWPATLVQPVGSPLSLECTVEGTSNPNLYWYRQAAGRGLQLLFYSVGIGQISSEVPQNLSASRPQDRQFILSSKKLLLSDSGFYLCAWSAPGGLNTIYFGEGSWLTVV.